Detailed here is one T cell receptor (beta chain). These data are taken from a study of control samples from healthy donors and cancer patients. Profiled with immunoSEQ multiplex PCR; TCRdb holds only in-frame clones, not every one. The sample lists 130,000 or so clones, 80% to 90% seen once, with approximately 2.9% in the top ten. CDR1 is MDHEN, CDR2 SYDVKM, per germline. V was clipped by 5 bases and J by 10 bases, with 15 bases between them. The CDR3 spans 14 residues. This sequence joins TRBV28 and TRBJ1-6, with unresolved D. The clonotype comes from a man in his 60s in good health. The sequenced sample was blood. CDR3 residues: CASSPGGFGSPLHF. The CDR3 DNA is TGTGCCAGCAGTCCGGGTGGGTTTGGGTCACCCCTCCACTTT. Full variable domain (remainder filled in from reference TRBV28 and TRBJ1-6): DVKVTQSSRYLVKRTGEKVFLECVQDMDHENMFWYRQDPGLGLRLIYFSYDVKMKEKGDIPEGYSVSREKKERFSLILESASTNQTSMYLCASSPGGFGSPLHFGNGTRLTVT.